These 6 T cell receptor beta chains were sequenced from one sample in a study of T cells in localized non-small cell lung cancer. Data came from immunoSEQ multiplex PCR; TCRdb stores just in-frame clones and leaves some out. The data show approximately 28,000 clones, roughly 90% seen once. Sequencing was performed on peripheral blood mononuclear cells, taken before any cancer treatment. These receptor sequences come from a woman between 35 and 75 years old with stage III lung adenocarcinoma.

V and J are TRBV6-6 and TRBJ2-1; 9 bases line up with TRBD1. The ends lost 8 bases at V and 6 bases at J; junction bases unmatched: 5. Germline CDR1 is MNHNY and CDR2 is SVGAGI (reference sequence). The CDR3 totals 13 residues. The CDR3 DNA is TGTGCCAGCCTCGGGACAGGGATCAATGAGCAGTTCTTC. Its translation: CASLGTGINEQFF.

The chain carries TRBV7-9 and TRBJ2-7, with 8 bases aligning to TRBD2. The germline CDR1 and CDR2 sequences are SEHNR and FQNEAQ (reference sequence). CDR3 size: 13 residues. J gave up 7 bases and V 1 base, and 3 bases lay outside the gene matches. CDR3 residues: CASSLDREGEQYF. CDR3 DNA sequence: TGTGCCAGCAGCTTAGACCGGGAGGGAGAGCAGTACTTC.

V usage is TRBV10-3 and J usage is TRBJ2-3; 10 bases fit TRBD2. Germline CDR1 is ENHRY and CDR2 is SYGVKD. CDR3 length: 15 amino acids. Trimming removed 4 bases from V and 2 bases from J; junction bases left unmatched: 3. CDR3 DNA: TGTGCCATCAGTGGGACTAGCGGCAACACAGATACGCAGTATTTT. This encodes CAISGTSGNTDTQYF.

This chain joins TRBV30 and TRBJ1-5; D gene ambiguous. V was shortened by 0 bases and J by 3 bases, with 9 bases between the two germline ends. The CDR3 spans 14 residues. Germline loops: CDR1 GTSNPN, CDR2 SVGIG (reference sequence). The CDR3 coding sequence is TGTGCCTGGAGTGTACACGGACCCAATCAGCCCCAGCATTTT. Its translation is CAWSVHGPNQPQHF.

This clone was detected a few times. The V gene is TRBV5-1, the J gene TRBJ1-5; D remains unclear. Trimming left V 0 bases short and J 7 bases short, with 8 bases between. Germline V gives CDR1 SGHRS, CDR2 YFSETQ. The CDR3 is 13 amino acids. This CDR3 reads CASSLGVGQPQHF. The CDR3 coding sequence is TGCGCCAGCAGCTTGGGGGTTGGGCAGCCCCAGCATTTT.

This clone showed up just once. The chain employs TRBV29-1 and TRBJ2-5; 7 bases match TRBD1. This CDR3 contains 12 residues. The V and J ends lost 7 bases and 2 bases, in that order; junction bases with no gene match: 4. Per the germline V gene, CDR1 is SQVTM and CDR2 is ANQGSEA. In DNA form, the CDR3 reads TGCAGCGCCGGGACAGCGCAAGAGACCCAGTACTTC. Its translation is CSAGTAQETQYF.